This T cell receptor (beta chain) was sequenced during a study of blood T cell repertoires in COVID-19. Study summary: Acute and convalescent COVID-19 samples came from the United States, Italy and Spain. T cells, B-cell-depleted T cells, or PBMCs supplied cDNA or gDNA.

This clone was recorded once. J lost 3 bases, V lost 7 bases, and 12 bases had no gene match. Germline V CDR1 and CDR2: LNHDA, SQIVND (reference sequence). The CDR3 is made up of 17 amino acids. Authors' data handling: Counts of nucleated cells, estimated from reference gene primer amplification, were obtained. Here immunoSEQ multiplex PCR was the method, and the copy in TCRdb shows in-frame clones only, minus some. The DNA was the basis for D and trimming; V, J and clone size are from that table. This table holds 55,000 to 75,000 clones, roughly 81% found once. The sequenced sample was peripheral blood. The sequence was collected from a human donor in a cohort sampled during active COVID-19. The chain couples TRBV19 to TRBJ1-5; TRBD1 aligns across 10 bases. CDR3 coding DNA: TGTGCCAGTAACAAGAGGGGGACAGGGGAAAACAATCAGCCCCAGCATTTT. Translation gives CASNKRGTGENNQPQHF.